This T cell receptor (beta chain) emerged from a study of cytomegalovirus exposure and HLA in healthy donors. Both 60 Vbeta primers and 13 Jbeta primers went into the PCR. Method: immunoSEQ multiplex PCR; TCRdb's copy keeps in-frame clones and lacks some. Here the sample spans more than 200,000 clones, 60% to 80% being singletons. Trimming took 0 bases from V and 5 from J, leaving 13 bases between them. Germline lookup yields CDR1 MNHEY and CDR2 SMNVEV (reference sequence). The CDR3 loop spans 15 amino acids. Sequencing used PBMCs. This sequence joins TRBV27 and TRBJ2-5, with D possibly being TRBD1 (6 bases). The receptor's source is a male donor in good health and CMV-seronegative. CDR3 in amino acids: CASSLSPGVIETQYF. The CDR3 nucleotides read TGTGCCAGCAGTTTATCACCAGGGGTGATCGAGACCCAGTACTTC.